The 3 T cell receptor beta chains given below trace back to one sample, sequenced in a study of Graves' ophthalmopathy and Graves' hyperthyroidism. Amplifying from RNA transcripts, the study obtained TCR beta CDR3 regions. HTBI primers served in a first-round RT-PCR, which a second-round multiplex PCR followed. TCRdb itself ran the multiplex PCR reads through MiXCR, one entry per CDR3 protein. The sample gives roughly 1.1 million distinct CDR3 sequences, approximately 35% of which show up once; around 10% is in the top ten. Source material: peripheral blood or thyroid tissue (not recorded which). These receptors came from an adult man with Graves' hyperthyroidism.

This clonotype was found many times. CDR3: CATSEARGGDEKLFF. As DNA, the CDR3 is TGTGCCACCAGTGAGGCCCGCGGCGGGGATGAAAAACTGTTTTTT. The chain joins TRBV24-1 to TRBJ1-4; D ambiguous. The CDR3 is 15 amino acids. CDR1 is KGHDR, CDR2 SFDVKD, per germline. The V and J ends lost 4 bases and 6 bases respectively, with 14 bases between them.

This clonotype was counted between two and nine times. The CDR3 sequence: CAASPTVQETQYF. Here the CDR3 DNA reads TGTGCCGCTTCCCCGACTGTGCAAGAGACCCAGTACTTC. The chain uses TRBV10-3 and TRBJ2-5; D is ambiguous. The CDR3 totals 13 residues. The germline CDR1 and CDR2 sequences are ENHRY and SYGVKD. Trimming pared 11 bases from V and 2 bases from J, leaving 15 bases between.

This rearrangement joins TRBV7-2 to TRBJ1-1; no reliable D call. Germline CDR1 reads SGHTA; CDR2 reads FQGNSA. V dropped 4 bases and J dropped 1 base, with 13 bases sitting between them. This CDR3 has 15 amino acids. CDR3 coding DNA: TGTGCCAGCAGCTCCTCTAACATGAAGAACACTGAAGCTTTCTTT. Encoded protein: CASSSSNMKNTEAFF.